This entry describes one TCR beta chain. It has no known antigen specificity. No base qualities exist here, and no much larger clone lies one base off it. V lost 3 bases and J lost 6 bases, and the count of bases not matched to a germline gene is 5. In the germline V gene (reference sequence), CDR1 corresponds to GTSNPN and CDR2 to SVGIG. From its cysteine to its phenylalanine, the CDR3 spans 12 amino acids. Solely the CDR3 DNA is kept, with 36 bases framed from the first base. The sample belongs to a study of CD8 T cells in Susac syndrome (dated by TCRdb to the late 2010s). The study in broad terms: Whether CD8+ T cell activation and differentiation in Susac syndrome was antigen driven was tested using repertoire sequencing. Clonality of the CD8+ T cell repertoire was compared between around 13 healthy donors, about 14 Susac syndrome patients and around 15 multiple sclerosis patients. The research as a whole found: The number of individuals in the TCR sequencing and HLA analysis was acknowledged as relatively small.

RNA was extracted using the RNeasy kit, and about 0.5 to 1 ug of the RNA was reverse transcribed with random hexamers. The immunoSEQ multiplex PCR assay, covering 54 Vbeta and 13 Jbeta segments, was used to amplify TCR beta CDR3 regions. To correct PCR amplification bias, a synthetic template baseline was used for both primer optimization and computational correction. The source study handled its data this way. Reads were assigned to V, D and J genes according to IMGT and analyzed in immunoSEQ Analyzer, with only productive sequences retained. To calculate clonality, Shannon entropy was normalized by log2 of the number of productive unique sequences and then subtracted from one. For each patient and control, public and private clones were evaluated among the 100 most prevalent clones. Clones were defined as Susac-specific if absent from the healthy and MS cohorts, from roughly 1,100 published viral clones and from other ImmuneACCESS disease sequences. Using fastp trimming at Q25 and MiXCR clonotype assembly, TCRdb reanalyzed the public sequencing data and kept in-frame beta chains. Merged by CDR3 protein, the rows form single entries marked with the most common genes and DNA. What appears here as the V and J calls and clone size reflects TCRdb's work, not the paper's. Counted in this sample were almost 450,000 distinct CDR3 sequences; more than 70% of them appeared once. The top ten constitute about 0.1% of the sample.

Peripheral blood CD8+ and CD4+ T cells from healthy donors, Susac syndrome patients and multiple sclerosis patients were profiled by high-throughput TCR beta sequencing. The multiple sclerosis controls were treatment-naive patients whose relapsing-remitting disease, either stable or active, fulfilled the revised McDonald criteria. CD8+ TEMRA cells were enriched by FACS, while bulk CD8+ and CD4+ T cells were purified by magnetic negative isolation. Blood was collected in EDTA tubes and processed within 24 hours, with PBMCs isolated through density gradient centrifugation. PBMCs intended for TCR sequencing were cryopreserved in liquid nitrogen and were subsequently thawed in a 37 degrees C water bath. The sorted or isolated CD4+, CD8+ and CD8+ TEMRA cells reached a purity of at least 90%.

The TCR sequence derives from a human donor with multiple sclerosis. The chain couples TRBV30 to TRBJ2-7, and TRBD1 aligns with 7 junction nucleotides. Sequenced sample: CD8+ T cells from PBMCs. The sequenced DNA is TGTGCCTGGAGACAGGGGTGGGGCGAGCAGTACTTC. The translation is CAWRQGWGEQYF.